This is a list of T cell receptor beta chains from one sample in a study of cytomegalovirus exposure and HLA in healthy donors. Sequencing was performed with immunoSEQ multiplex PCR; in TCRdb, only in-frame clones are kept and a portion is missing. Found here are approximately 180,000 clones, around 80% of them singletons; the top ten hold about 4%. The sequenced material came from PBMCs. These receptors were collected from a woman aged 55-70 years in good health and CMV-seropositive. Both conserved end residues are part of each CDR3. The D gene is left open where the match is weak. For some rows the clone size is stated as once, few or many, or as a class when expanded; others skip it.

CDR3: CASSTGGTTNEKLFF; DNA: TGTGCCAGCAGCACGGGGGGGACCACTAATGAAAAACTGTTTTTT; size: .; J: TRBJ1-4; D: .; V: TRBV5-4
CDR3: CASSRGSSYNEQFF; DNA: TGTGCCAGCAGTAGGGGGAGCTCCTACAATGAGCAGTTCTTC; size: .; J: TRBJ2-1; D: .; V: TRBV28
CDR3: CASSPGGTEAFF; DNA: TGTGCCAGCAGCCCGGGGGGCACTGAAGCTTTCTTT; size: .; J: TRBJ1-1; D: .; V: TRBV7-3
CDR3: CASNFPGQSRSGNTIYF; DNA: TGTGCCAGCAACTTCCCTGGACAGAGCCGCTCTGGAAACACCATATATTTT; size: .; J: TRBJ1-3; D: .; V: TRBV28
CDR3: CASSIHGGRAGEQFF; DNA: TGTGCCAGTAGTATCCACGGCGGGAGGGCGGGCGAGCAGTTCTTC; size: .; J: TRBJ2-1; D: TRBD2; V: TRBV19
CDR3: CASSDLVPAKNIQYF; DNA: TGTGCCAGCAGCGACCTAGTACCGGCCAAAAACATTCAGTACTTC; size: .; J: TRBJ2-4; D: .; V: TRBV5-8
CDR3: CASSALGGTGYEQYF; DNA: TGTGCCAGCAGCGCGCTAGGGGGAACGGGATACGAGCAGTACTTC; size: .; J: TRBJ2-7; D: .; V: TRBV7-8
CDR3: CASTLGAGGLGAYNEQFF; DNA: TGTGCCAGCACCCTCGGGGCGGGGGGCCTCGGAGCCTACAATGAGCAGTTCTTC; size: .; J: TRBJ2-1; D: TRBD2; V: TRBV7-9
CDR3: CASSTPRGPRELFF; DNA: TGTGCCAGCAGTACTCCCAGGGGCCCGCGGGAGCTGTTTTTT; size: .; J: TRBJ2-2; D: .; V: TRBV7-2
CDR3: CASTSFSYNEQFF; DNA: TGTGCCAGCACCTCCTTCTCCTACAATGAGCAGTTCTTC; size: .; J: TRBJ2-1; D: .; V: TRBV11-2
CDR3: CASSMGQGSSPLHF; DNA: TGTGCCAGTAGTATGGGGCAGGGAAGTTCACCCCTCCACTTT; size: .; J: TRBJ1-6; D: .; V: TRBV19
CDR3: CASRDTGTGPYEQYF; DNA: TGTGCCAGTAGGGACACCGGGACAGGGCCCTACGAGCAGTACTTC; size: .; J: TRBJ2-7; D: TRBD1; V: TRBV19
CDR3: CAWTGTSVYNEQFF; DNA: TGTGCCTGGACCGGGACTAGCGTTTACAATGAGCAGTTCTTC; size: .; J: TRBJ2-1; D: TRBD2; V: TRBV30
CDR3: CASDGGQEGYTF; DNA: TGCGCCAGCGACGGGGGTCAGGAGGGCTACACCTTC; size: .; J: TRBJ1-2; D: .; V: TRBV5-1
CDR3: CASSVGQGAEAFF; DNA: TGTGCCAGCAGCGTGGGACAGGGGGCTGAAGCTTTCTTT; size: few; J: TRBJ1-1; D: TRBD1; V: TRBV9
CDR3: CASSVGGEGNTIYF; DNA: TGTGCCAGCAGTGTCGGGGGGGAAGGAAACACCATATATTTT; size: .; J: TRBJ1-3; D: .; V: TRBV6-1
CDR3: CASSPYGQGVEAFF; DNA: TGTGCCAGCTCACCATACGGACAGGGAGTTGAAGCTTTCTTT; size: .; J: TRBJ1-1; D: TRBD1; V: TRBV18